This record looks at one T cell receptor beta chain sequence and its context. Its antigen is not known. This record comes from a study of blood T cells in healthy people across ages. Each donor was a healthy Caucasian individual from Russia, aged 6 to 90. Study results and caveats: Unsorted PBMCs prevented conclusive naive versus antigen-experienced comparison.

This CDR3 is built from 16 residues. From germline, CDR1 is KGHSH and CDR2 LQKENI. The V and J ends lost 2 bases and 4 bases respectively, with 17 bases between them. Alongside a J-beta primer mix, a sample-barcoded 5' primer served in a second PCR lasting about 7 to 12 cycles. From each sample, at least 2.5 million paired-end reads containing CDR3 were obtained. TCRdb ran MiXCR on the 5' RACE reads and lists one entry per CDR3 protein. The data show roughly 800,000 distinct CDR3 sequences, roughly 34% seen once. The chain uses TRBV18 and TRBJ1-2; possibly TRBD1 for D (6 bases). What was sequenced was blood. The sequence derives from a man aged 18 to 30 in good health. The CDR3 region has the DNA TGTGCCAGCTCACCATCGAACAGGGAGGGGTTCTATGGCTACACCTTC. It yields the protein CASSPSNREGFYGYTF.